What follows are 32 T cell receptor beta chains derived from one specimen sequenced in a study of T cells in localized non-small cell lung cancer. Sequencing used immunoSEQ multiplex PCR; TCRdb keeps in-frame clones, though not all of them. The sample has about 24,000 clones; about 89% are singletons. The material was peripheral blood, obtained before any cancer treatment. The source of these receptors is a man aged 35-69 years with stage I squamous cell lung carcinoma.

This chain connects TRBV28 to TRBJ1-4; D not resolved. This CDR3 is 13 amino acids long. V lost 2 bases and J 3 bases, leaving 4 bases between the germline ends. Germline V gene sequence: CDR1 MDHEN, CDR2 SYDVKM. The CDR3 sequence: CASSLAPNEKLFF. The CDR3 DNA follows: TGTGCCAGCAGTTTAGCGCCTAATGAAAAACTGTTTTTT.

The chain is built from TRBV28 and TRBJ1-4; 7 positions match TRBD1. CDR1 is MDHEN, CDR2 SYDVKM, per germline. V was clipped by 6 bases and J by 0 bases; unmatched bases: 10. CDR3 size: 17 residues. DNA of the CDR3: TGTGCCAGCAGGCCCGGGACAGTTGTCGCAACTAATGAAAAACTGTTTTTT. It yields the protein CASRPGTVVATNEKLFF.

The V and J genes are TRBV5-1 and TRBJ2-2; 10 nucleotides agree with TRBD1. CDR1 SGHRS and CDR2 YFSETQ come from the germline V gene. CDR3 size: 16 residues. J lost 5 bases, V lost 4 bases, and 8 bases had no gene match. CDR3 protein: CASSPVGTGVTGELFF. The CDR3, as DNA: TGCGCCAGCAGCCCCGTGGGGACAGGGGTTACCGGGGAGCTGTTTTTT.

The V and J genes are TRBV6-5 and TRBJ2-1, with 10 bases aligning to TRBD2. Germline V gene sequence: CDR1 MNHEY, CDR2 SVGAGI. This CDR3 region has 15 residues. J gave up 4 bases and V 5 bases, and 5 bases lay outside the gene matches. Here the CDR3 DNA reads TGTGCCAGCAGTAGCGGGGGGGCAGGGTACAATGAGCAGTTCTTC. It yields the protein CASSSGGAGYNEQFF.

V is TRBV27 and J is TRBJ2-7, with TRBD2 matching over 8 bases. The CDR3 is 13 amino acids. Germline CDR1 and CDR2: MNHEY and SMNVEV (reference sequence). Trimming took 6 bases from V and 3 from J; bases not matched to a gene: 4. The CDR3 DNA reads as TGTGCCAGCAGGAGACTAGCGAGCTACGAGCAGTACTTC. It is translated as CASRRLASYEQYF.

In its sample, this clone was seen a few times. The rearrangement joins TRBV2 to TRBJ1-5; D is unresolved. CDR3 size: 14 residues. Germline V gene sequence: CDR1 SNHLY, CDR2 FYNNEI. Trimming removed 4 bases from V and 1 base from J, with 8 bases in between. For the CDR3, the DNA is TGTGCCAGCAGTGTAAGGCAGAGCAATCAGCCCCAGCATTTT. This encodes CASSVRQSNQPQHF.

This chain joins TRBV30 and TRBJ2-3; TRBD2 matches 14 bases. Germline CDR1 GTSNPN, CDR2 SVGIG (reference sequence). V lost 2 bases to trimming and J lost 4 bases; unmatched junction nucleotides: 5. This CDR3 has 16 amino acids. CDR3 DNA: TGTGCCTGGAGTCCTGGACTAGCGGGGGGTCCAGATACGCAGTATTTT. It specifies CAWSPGLAGGPDTQYF.

This rearrangement joins TRBV19 to TRBJ1-5; D call uncertain. V was pared by 1 base and J by 0 bases, with 7 bases between. This CDR3 region has 15 residues. In germline, CDR1 is LNHDA, CDR2 SQIVND (reference sequence). CDR3 sequence reads: CASSIGHDSNQPQHF. DNA for the CDR3: TGTGCCAGTAGTATAGGACACGATAGCAATCAGCCCCAGCATTTT.

The V gene is TRBV5-5, the J gene TRBJ1-4; the D gene is possibly TRBD1 (5 bases). The CDR3 runs 17 residues. V lost 2 bases and J 0 bases, leaving 14 bases between the germline ends. Germline values: CDR1 SGHKS, CDR2 YYEKEE (reference sequence). This chain's CDR3 is CASSFSGPVATNEKLFF. As DNA, the CDR3 is TGTGCCAGCAGCTTTTCAGGGCCGGTGGCAACTAATGAAAAACTGTTTTTT.

V is TRBV2 and J is TRBJ1-2; tentative D call: TRBD1 (5 bases). The germline CDR1 and CDR2 sequences are SNHLY and FYNNEI. CDR3 length: 15 amino acids. The V and J ends lost 2 bases and 4 bases respectively, with 14 bases between them. The CDR3 nucleotides read TGTGCCAGCAGTGAAAGAAGAGACAGTCGCTATGGCTACACCTTC. Encoded protein: CASSERRDSRYGYTF.

This chain uses TRBV5-1 with TRBJ2-7, with 12 nucleotides matching TRBD2. The DNA matches TRBJ2-5 better at its end, which makes the J call doubtful. The CDR3 totals 17 residues. Per germline, CDR1 SGHRS and CDR2 YFSETQ. CDR3 in DNA: TGCGCCAGCCGAACGCCTAGCGGGGGGGCCGGGCAAGAGACCCAGTACTTC. Translated: CASRTPSGGAGQETQYF.

The chain combines TRBV27 with TRBJ1-1; the match to TRBD1 covers 8 bases. V trimming: 7 bases; J trimming: 5 bases; junction bases outside the gene matches: 12. Germline V gives CDR1 MNHEY, CDR2 SMNVEV (reference sequence). This CDR3 comprises 15 residues. This CDR3 reads CASKKIRTGRTEAFF. For the CDR3, the DNA is TGTGCCAGCAAAAAAATCCGGACAGGGCGGACTGAAGCTTTCTTT.

This clone was found once. The rearrangement links TRBV5-1 to TRBJ2-1, with a weak D call TRBD2 (5 bases). This CDR3 is built from 16 residues. CDR1 SGHRS and CDR2 YFSETQ come from the germline V gene. Trimming took 1 base from V and 6 from J, leaving 17 bases between them. CDR3 residues: CASSLLLASLPNEQFF. The CDR3 DNA sequence: TGCGCCAGCAGCTTGTTGCTAGCCTCTCTACCCAATGAGCAGTTCTTC.

The chain joins TRBV2 to TRBJ2-7; TRBD2 matches at 10 bases. The CDR3 is 14 residues long. The ends lost 7 bases at V and 3 bases at J; junction bases unmatched: 6. In germline, CDR1 is SNHLY, CDR2 FYNNEI. This chain's CDR3 is CASKQRGGVYEQYF. The DNA of the CDR3 is TGTGCCAGCAAGCAGCGGGGGGGCGTCTACGAGCAGTACTTC. The whole variable domain, filled in from reference TRBV2 and TRBJ2-7, reads EPEVTQTPSHQVTQMGQEVILRCVPISNHLYFYWYRQILGQKVEFLVSFYNNEISEKSEIFDDQFSVERPDGSNFTLKIRSTKLEDSAMYFCASKQRGGVYEQYFGPGTRLTVT.

The chain recombines TRBV19 with TRBJ2-1, with D possibly being TRBD1 (6 bases). The V gene's germline CDR1 is LNHDA and CDR2 SQIVND (reference sequence). V was shortened by 6 bases and J by 6 bases, with 18 bases between the two germline ends. This CDR3 has 15 residues. The CDR3 here is CASSKPGDLTNEQFF. CDR3 bases: TGTGCCAGTAGCAAACCAGGGGATCTAACCAATGAGCAGTTCTTC.

The rearrangement joins TRBV28 to TRBJ1-5; D not certain. The CDR3 totals 15 residues. Looked up from germline, CDR1 is MDHEN and CDR2 is SYDVKM. V was pared by 6 bases and J by 7 bases, with 19 bases between. CDR3 nucleotide sequence: TGTGCCAGCAGCCGCGGTGGGCTGTCCGAACAGCCCCAGCATTTT. Translation: CASSRGGLSEQPQHF.

This clone was detected only a few times. This chain links TRBV4-1 with TRBJ1-1; no clear D gene. The CDR3 covers 15 residues. Germline values: CDR1 MGHRA, CDR2 YSYEKL. The ends were cut back, 3 bases at V and 1 base at J, with 12 bases in the middle. CDR3 in amino acids: CASSHPGRTNTEAFF. CDR3 in DNA: TGCGCCAGCAGCCACCCCGGACGTACGAACACTGAAGCTTTCTTT.

The genes are TRBV2 and TRBJ2-7; 10 bases agree with TRBD1. V trimming: 3 bases; J trimming: 5 bases; junction bases outside the gene matches: 10. This CDR3 has 16 amino acids. Germline loops: CDR1 SNHLY, CDR2 FYNNEI. CDR3 bases: TGTGCCAGCAGTGACCGTTCGGGACAGGGGTTTCACGAGCAGTACTTC. Residues: CASSDRSGQGFHEQYF.

V is TRBV18 and J is TRBJ2-1; 16 nucleotides match TRBD2. Germline loops: CDR1 KGHSH, CDR2 LQKENI. Trimming took 2 bases from V and 10 from J; bases not matched to a gene: 5. The CDR3 runs 16 residues. In DNA, the CDR3 is TGTGCCAGCTCACCAGGGACTAGCGGGGGGGCCGACGAGCAGTTCTTC. Translating it yields CASSPGTSGGADEQFF.

The chain is built from TRBV11-2 and TRBJ1-5; D uncertain. CDR3 length: 13 residues. V dropped 1 base and J dropped 6 bases, with 7 bases sitting between them. Germline CDR1 reads SGHAT; CDR2 reads FQNNGV. This CDR3 is CASSLGVAQPQHF. CDR3 bases: TGTGCCAGCAGCTTAGGAGTGGCTCAGCCCCAGCATTTT.

The J gene is TRBJ2-7, the V gene TRBV29-1; 10 nucleotides agree with TRBD2. The V gene's germline CDR1 is SQVTM and CDR2 ANQGSEA. J lost 6 bases, V lost 7 bases, and 12 bases had no gene match. This CDR3 is 14 amino acids long. This CDR3 is CSARGASGGSEQYF. CDR3 nucleotide sequence: TGCAGCGCCCGGGGGGCTAGCGGGGGTAGCGAGCAGTACTTC.

V and J are TRBV19 and TRBJ2-3, with D possibly being TRBD1 or TRBD2 (6 bases each). Germline V gives CDR1 LNHDA, CDR2 SQIVND (reference sequence). The CDR3 is made up of 16 amino acids. Trimming shortened V by 5 bases and J by 2 bases, and 17 bases separated the two germline ends. The CDR3 nucleotides read TGTGCCAGTAGTTTGACAGAAGGGGGGCTCACAGATACGCAGTATTTT. Protein: CASSLTEGGLTDTQYF.

The V call is TRBV30, the J call TRBJ1-2, with D uncertain. The CDR3 consists of 14 residues. CDR1 is GTSNPN, CDR2 SVGIG, per germline (reference sequence). Trimming cost V 4 bases and J 4 bases, with 16 bases left between them. In DNA, the CDR3 is TGTGCCTGGATACCTAGGGAGACAATCTATGGCTACACCTTC. This codes for CAWIPRETIYGYTF.

The rearrangement links TRBV19 to TRBJ2-5; tentatively, D is TRBD1 (5 bases). V was shortened by 6 bases and J by 2 bases, with 10 bases between the two germline ends. The CDR3 is 13 amino acids. The germline V gene encodes CDR1 LNHDA and CDR2 SQIVND (reference sequence). Here the CDR3 reads CASRDITQETQYF. The CDR3 DNA is TGTGCCAGTAGGGACATAACTCAAGAGACCCAGTACTTC.

The CDR3 nucleotides read TGCAGTGCTAGAGTAACAGGGGAGCAGTACTTC. Translated, it gives CSARVTGEQYF. The rearrangement uses TRBV20-1 and TRBJ2-7; TRBD1 might be the D (6 bases). V was trimmed by 1 base and J by 7 bases, leaving 8 bases between them. In germline, CDR1 is DFQATT, CDR2 SNEGSKA (reference sequence). This CDR3 spans 11 amino acids.

Relative to its sample, this clone is medium-sized. The chain uses TRBV7-8 and TRBJ2-7; weak D call: TRBD1 (6 bases). V shed 6 bases and J shed 7 bases, with 22 bases lying between them. The CDR3 runs to 15 residues. The germline CDR1 and CDR2 sequences are SGHVS and FQNEAQ. The CDR3 DNA follows: TGTGCCAGCAGTCTAAGACAGGAGCCGGCTCGGGAGCAGTACTTC. It yields the protein CASSLRQEPAREQYF.

This rearrangement joins TRBV12-5 to TRBJ2-5, with D tentatively TRBD1 or TRBD2 (7 bases each). Germline assignment: CDR1 LGHNT and CDR2 FRNRAP. The CDR3 runs to 12 residues. The V end was cut by 6 bases, the J end by 5 bases, with 10 bases between. The CDR3 region has the DNA TGTGCTAGTGGCCAGGGGGGGGAGACCCAGTACTTC. Protein sequence: CASGQGGETQYF.

This clone is categorized as hyperexpanded. Germline and junction disagree at one end, which may indicate a read error. The CDR3 DNA sequence: TGTGCCAGCAGCTCCACAGAGTCCTCTTCCTCCGAGCAGTACTTC. Translating gives CASSSTESSSSEQYF. This chain uses TRBV5-6 with TRBJ2-7; D call uncertain. Germline CDR1 reads SGHDT; CDR2 reads YYEEEE. This CDR3 spans 15 amino acids.

The count of this clone is one. This chain connects TRBV7-9 to TRBJ1-2, with D hard to call. CDR3 length: 13 residues. Germline-derived CDR1 and CDR2 are SEHNR and FQNEAQ (reference sequence). The ends were cut back, 4 bases at V and 4 bases at J, with 10 bases in the middle. The DNA of the CDR3 is TGTGCCAGCAGCTCCGACGGTCGCTATGGCTACACCTTC. Amino acids: CASSSDGRYGYTF.

The chain links TRBV30 to TRBJ1-5, with D possibly TRBD1 on 6 matching bases. The V end was cut by 0 bases, the J end by 6 bases, with 12 bases between. The CDR3 is 14 amino acids. Germline loops: CDR1 GTSNPN, CDR2 SVGIG (reference sequence). The CDR3 protein is CAWSVLGGTQPQHF. In DNA, the CDR3 is TGTGCCTGGAGTGTACTCGGGGGCACTCAGCCCCAGCATTTT.

The chain has TRBV11-2 and TRBJ2-3, with D tentatively TRBD1 (5 bases). V gave up 6 bases and J gave up 0 bases, with 16 bases separating them. CDR3 length: 16 amino acids. Germline V gene lookup returns CDR1 SGHAT and CDR2 FQNNGV. This chain's CDR3 is CASSYPLDMSTDTQYF. CDR3 DNA: TGTGCCAGCAGTTACCCCCTGGACATGAGCACAGATACGCAGTATTTT. The complete variable domain, with remaining parts taken from reference TRBV11-2 and TRBJ2-3, reads EAGVAQSPRYKIIEKRQSVAFWCNPISGHATLYWYQQILGQGPKLLIQFQNNGVVDDSQLPKDRFSAERLKGVDSTLKIQPAKLEDSAVYLCASSYPLDMSTDTQYFGPGTRLTVL.

The chain uses TRBV7-9 and TRBJ2-3; 9 nucleotides align to TRBD1. Germline V gene data show CDR1 as SEHNR and CDR2 as FQNEAQ (reference sequence). The ends lost 5 bases at V and 3 bases at J; junction bases unmatched: 9. This CDR3 is built from 16 residues. The chain's CDR3 is CASSLTGGDLTDTQYF. The CDR3, as DNA: TGTGCCAGCAGCCTAACAGGGGGCGATTTGACAGATACGCAGTATTTT.